Described below is a single T cell receptor beta chain sequence and its context. Regions amplified from RNA transcripts were the TCR beta CDR3 regions. An initial round of RT-PCR targeting the TCR CDR3 relied on the HTBI primer set. In TCRdb, the multiplex PCR reads were re-called with MiXCR into one record per CDR3 protein. The sample records 250,000 to 400,000 distinct CDR3 sequences, roughly 13% being singletons. This sample holds PBMCs from roughly 10 ml fresh peripheral blood. Germline CDR1 SGDLS, CDR2 YYNGEE. The CDR3 consists of 17 residues. V was shortened by 1 base and J by 0 bases, with 11 bases between the two germline ends. The record originates from a study of T cells in Graves' hyperthyroidism and ophthalmopathy.

The sample was blood. This TCR came from a woman between 35 and 50 years old with Graves' ophthalmopathy. The chain couples TRBV9 to TRBJ1-6, with a possible D match to TRBD1 (6 bases). The CDR3 is CASSVQGFSSYNSPLHF. In DNA form, the CDR3 reads TGTGCCAGCAGCGTACAGGGGTTTAGCTCCTATAATTCACCCCTCCACTTT.